This T cell receptor beta chain was observed in a study of blood T cells in healthy people across ages. Overall study findings and caveats: Diversity estimates from one million T cells were considered underestimates.

Total RNA was extracted at no less than 6 micrograms per sample. Regarding this clonotype: Antigen unknown.

Through a sample-barcoded 5' primer and a J-beta primer mix, a second PCR was run for roughly 6 to 11 cycles. MiXCR, run by TCRdb on the 5' RACE reads, gives a single entry per CDR3 protein. The profile covers roughly 800,000 distinct CDR3 sequences, with roughly 50% appearing a single time and approximately 40% taken by the ten largest. Germline V gives CDR1 SQVTM, CDR2 ANQGSEA. CDR3 size: 12 residues. Germline trimming cut 6 bases from V and 2 bases from J; bases unmatched to any gene: 3. Sequencing was done on a sample of blood. The receptor was isolated from an elderly man in good health. The chain is built from TRBV29-1 and TRBJ2-7, with TRBD1 matching over 8 bases. The CDR3 reads CSVRGLAYEQYF. CDR3 bases: TGCAGCGTCAGGGGGCTGGCCTACGAGCAGTACTTC.